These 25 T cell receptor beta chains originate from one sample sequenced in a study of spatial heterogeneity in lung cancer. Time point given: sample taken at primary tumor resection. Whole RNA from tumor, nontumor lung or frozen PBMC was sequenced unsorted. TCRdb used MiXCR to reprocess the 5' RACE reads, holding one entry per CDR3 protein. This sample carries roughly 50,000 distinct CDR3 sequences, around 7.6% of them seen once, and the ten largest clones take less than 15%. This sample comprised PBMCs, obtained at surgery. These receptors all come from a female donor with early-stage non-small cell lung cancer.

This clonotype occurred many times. CDR3 bases: TGTGCCAGTAGTGGGCCTGGGGGGTATGAGCAGTTCTTC. Its protein is CASSGPGGYEQFF. V gene TRBV19 combines with J gene TRBJ2-1; a weak D match, TRBD2 (6 bases). V was shortened by 5 bases and J by 8 bases, with 13 bases between the two germline ends. The germline CDR1 and CDR2 sequences are LNHDA and SQIVND (reference sequence). The CDR3 is made up of 13 amino acids.

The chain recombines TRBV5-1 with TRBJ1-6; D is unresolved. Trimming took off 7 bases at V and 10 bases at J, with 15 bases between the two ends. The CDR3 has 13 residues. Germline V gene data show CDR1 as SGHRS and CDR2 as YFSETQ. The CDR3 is CASATVSMSPLHF. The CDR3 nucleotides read TGCGCCAGCGCCACCGTCAGTATGTCACCCCTCCACTTT.

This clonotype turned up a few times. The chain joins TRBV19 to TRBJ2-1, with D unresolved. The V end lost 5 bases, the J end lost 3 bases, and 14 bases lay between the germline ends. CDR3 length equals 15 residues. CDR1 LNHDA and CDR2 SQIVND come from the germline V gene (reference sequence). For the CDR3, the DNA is TGTGCCAGTAGTTTGACGGCGATCGGCTACAATGAGCAGTTCTTC. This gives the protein CASSLTAIGYNEQFF.

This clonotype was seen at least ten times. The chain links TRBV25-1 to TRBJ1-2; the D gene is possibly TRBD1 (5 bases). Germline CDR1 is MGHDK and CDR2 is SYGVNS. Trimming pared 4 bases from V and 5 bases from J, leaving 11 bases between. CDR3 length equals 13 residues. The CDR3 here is CASSGLTGYGYTF. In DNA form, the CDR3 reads TGTGCCAGCAGTGGTTTAACAGGATATGGCTACACCTTC.

The CDR3 DNA reads TGTGCCAGCAGCTGGGGGACTAGCGGGGTCTACGAGCAGTACTTC. Amino acids: CASSWGTSGVYEQYF. The V call is TRBV7-2, the J call TRBJ2-7; the match to TRBD2 covers 13 bases. CDR1 is SGHTA, CDR2 FQGNSA, per germline. V shed 4 bases and J 3 bases; nucleotides not matched to a gene: 3. The CDR3 runs to 15 residues.

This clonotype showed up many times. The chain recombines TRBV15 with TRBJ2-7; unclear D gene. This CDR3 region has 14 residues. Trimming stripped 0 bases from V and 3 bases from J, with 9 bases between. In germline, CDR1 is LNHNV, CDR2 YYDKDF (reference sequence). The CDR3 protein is CATSRDYLDYEQYF. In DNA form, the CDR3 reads TGTGCCACCAGCAGAGATTACCTGGACTACGAGCAGTACTTC. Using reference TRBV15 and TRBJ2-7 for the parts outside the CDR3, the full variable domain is DAMVIQNPRYQVTQFGKPVTLSCSQTLNHNVMYWYQQKSSQAPKLLFHYYDKDFNNEADTPDNFQSRRPNTSFCFLDIRSPGLGDTAMYLCATSRDYLDYEQYFGPGTRLTVT.

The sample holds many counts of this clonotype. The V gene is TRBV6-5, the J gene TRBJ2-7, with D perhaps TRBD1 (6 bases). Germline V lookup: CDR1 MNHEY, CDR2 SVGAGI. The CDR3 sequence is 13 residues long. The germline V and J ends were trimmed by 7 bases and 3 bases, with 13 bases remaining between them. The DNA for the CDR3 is TGTGCCAGCAAACGAATACAGGGCTACGAGCAGTACTTC. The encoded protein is CASKRIQGYEQYF.

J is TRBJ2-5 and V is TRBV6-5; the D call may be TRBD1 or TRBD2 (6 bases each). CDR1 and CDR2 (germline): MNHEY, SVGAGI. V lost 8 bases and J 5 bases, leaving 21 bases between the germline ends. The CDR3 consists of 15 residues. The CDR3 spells CASAEQGLLRETQYF. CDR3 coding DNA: TGTGCCAGCGCCGAACAGGGACTTTTACGGGAGACCCAGTACTTC.

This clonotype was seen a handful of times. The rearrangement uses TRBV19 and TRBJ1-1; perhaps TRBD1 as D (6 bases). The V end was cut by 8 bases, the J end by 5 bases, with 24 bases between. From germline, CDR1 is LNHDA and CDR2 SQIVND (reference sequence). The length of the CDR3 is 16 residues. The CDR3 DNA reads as TGTGCCAGTTCCCCCGTGCGGGGGCAGCGTGGAACTGAAGCTTTCTTT. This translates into CASSPVRGQRGTEAFF. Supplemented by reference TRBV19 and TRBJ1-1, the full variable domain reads DGGITQSPKYLFRKEGQNVTLSCEQNLNHDAMYWYRQDPGQGLRLIYYSQIVNDFQKGDIAEGYSVSREKKESFPLTVTSAQKNPTAFYLCASSPVRGQRGTEAFFGQGTRLTVV.

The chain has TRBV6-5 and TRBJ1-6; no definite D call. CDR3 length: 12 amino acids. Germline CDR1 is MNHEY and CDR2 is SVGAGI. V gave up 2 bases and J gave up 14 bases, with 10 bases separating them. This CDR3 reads CASSYGESSLHF. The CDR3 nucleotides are TGTGCCAGCAGTTACGGGGAATCTTCCCTCCACTTT.

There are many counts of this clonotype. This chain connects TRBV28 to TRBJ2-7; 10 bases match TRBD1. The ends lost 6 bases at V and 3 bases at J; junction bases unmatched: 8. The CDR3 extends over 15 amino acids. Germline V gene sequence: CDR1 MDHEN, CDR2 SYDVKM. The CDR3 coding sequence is TGTGCCAGCAGCCCCCGACAGGGGGCATTCTACGAGCAGTACTTC. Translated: CASSPRQGAFYEQYF.

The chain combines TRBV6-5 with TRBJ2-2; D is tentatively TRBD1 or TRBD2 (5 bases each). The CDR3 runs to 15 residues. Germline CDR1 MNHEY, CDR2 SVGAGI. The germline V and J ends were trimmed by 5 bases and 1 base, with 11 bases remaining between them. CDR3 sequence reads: CASSPGRLNTGELFF. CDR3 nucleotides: TGTGCCAGCAGTCCGGGACGCCTGAACACCGGGGAGCTGTTTTTT.

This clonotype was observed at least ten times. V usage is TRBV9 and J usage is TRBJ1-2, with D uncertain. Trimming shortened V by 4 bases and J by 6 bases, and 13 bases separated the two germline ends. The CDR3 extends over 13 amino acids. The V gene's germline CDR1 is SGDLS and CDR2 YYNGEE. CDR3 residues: CASSPTSSNGYTF. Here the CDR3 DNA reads TGTGCCAGCAGCCCCACCAGTTCGAATGGCTACACCTTC.

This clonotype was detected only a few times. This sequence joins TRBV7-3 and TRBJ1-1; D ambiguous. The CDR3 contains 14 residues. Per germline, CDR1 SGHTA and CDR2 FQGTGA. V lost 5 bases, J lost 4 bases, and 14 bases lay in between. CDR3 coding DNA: TGTGCCAGCAGCGCCGGAACGGGCAGCACTGAAGCTTTCTTT. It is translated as CASSAGTGSTEAFF.

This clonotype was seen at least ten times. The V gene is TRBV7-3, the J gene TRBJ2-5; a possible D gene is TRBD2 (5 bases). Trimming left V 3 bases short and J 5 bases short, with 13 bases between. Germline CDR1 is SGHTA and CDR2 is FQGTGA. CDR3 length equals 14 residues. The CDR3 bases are TGTGCCAGCAGCTTGACCGGGGATTTCGAGACCCAGTACTTC. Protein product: CASSLTGDFETQYF.

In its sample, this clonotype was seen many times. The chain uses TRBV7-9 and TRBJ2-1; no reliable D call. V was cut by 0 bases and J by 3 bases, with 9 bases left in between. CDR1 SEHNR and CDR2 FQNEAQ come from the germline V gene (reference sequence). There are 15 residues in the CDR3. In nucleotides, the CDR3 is TGTGCCAGCAGCTTAGCGGGCGGCTACTACAATGAGCAGTTCTTC. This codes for CASSLAGGYYNEQFF.

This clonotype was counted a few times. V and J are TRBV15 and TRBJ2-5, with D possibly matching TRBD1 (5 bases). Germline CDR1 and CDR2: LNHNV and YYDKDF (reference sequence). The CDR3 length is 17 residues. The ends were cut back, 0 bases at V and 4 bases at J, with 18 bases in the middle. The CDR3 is CATSRDNGAGSGETQYF. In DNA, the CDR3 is TGTGCCACCAGCAGAGATAATGGAGCAGGGTCAGGAGAGACCCAGTACTTC.

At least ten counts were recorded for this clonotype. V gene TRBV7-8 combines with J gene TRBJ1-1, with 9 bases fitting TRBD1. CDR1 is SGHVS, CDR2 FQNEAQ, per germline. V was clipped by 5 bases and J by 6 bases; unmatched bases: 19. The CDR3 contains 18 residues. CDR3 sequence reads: CASSEGQGIVGSDSEAFF. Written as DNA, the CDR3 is TGTGCCAGCAGCGAGGGACAGGGCATTGTAGGAAGTGATTCTGAAGCTTTCTTT.

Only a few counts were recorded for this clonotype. The CDR3 loop is CASSLGTGGGGYTF. The CDR3 DNA sequence: TGTGCCAGCAGTTTAGGGACAGGGGGCGGTGGCTACACCTTC. V and J are TRBV12-3 or TRBV12-4 and TRBJ1-2; the match to TRBD1 covers 11 bases. V was pared by 1 base and J by 7 bases, with 2 bases of the junction left unmatched. This CDR3 contains 14 residues.

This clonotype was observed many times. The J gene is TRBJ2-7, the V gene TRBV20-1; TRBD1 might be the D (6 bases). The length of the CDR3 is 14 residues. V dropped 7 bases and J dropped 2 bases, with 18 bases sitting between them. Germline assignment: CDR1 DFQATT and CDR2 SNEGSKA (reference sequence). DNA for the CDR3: TGCAGTGGCAAAGGGGTTTCAGGGGCCTACGAGCAGTACTTC. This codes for CSGKGVSGAYEQYF.

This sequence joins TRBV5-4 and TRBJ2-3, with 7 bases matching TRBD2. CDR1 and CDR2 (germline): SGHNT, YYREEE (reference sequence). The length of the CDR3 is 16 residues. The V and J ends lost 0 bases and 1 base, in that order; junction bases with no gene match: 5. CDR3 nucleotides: TGTGCCAGCAGCTTGGCCGGTACTAGCGGCACAGATACGCAGTATTTT. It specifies CASSLAGTSGTDTQYF.

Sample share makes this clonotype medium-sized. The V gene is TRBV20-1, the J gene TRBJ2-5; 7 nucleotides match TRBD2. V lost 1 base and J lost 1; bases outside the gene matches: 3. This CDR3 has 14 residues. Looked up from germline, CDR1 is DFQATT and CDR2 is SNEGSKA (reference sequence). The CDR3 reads CSARVAGVQETQYF. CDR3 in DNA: TGCAGTGCTAGAGTGGCGGGGGTCCAAGAGACCCAGTACTTC.

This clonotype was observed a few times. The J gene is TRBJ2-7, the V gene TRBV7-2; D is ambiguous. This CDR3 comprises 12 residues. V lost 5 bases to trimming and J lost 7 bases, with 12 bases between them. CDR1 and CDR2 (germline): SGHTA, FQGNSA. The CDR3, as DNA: TGTGCCAGCAGCGTTGATTTAGGGGAGCAGTACTTC. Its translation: CASSVDLGEQYF.

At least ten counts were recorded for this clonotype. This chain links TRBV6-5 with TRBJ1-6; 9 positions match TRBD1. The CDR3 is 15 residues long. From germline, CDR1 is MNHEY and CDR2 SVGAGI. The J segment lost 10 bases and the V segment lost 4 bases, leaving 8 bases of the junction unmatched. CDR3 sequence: CASSSSTGGSSPLHF. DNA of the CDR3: TGTGCCAGCAGTTCCTCGACAGGGGGTTCGTCACCCCTCCACTTT.

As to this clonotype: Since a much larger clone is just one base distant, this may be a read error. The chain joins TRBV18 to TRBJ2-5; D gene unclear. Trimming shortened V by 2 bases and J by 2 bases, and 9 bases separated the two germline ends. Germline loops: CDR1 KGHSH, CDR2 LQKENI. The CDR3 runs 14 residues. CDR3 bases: TGTGCCAGCTCACCAAAAGGGTGTCAAGAGACCCAGTACTTC. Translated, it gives CASSPKGCQETQYF. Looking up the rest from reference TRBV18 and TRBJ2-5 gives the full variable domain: NAGVMQNPRHLVRRRGQEARLRCSPMKGHSHVYWYRQLPEEGLKFMVYLQKENIIDESGMPKERFSAEFPKEGPSILRIQQVVRGDSAAYFCASSPKGCQETQYFGPGTRLLVL.